The rows below give T cell receptor beta chains drawn from one sample of a study of cytomegalovirus exposure and HLA in healthy donors. The protocol was immunoSEQ multiplex PCR, while the TCRdb copy is restricted to in-frame clones and leaves out a portion. The data show about 160,000 clones, around 70% seen once. Source material: PBMCs. The origin of the receptors is a man younger than 35 in good health and CMV-seropositive. The CDR3 runs from the conserved cysteine through the conserved F or W. The D gene is left open where the match is weak. Clone sizes are given selectively: once, few, many, or a class where the clone is expanded.

cdr3_length: 15
j_call: TRBJ1-1
v_call: TRBV5-1
clone_size: -
d_call: TRBD1
cdr3_aa: CASSQGQGGAAEAFF
cdr3_nt: TGCGCCAGCAGCCAGGGACAGGGGGGGGCCGCTGAAGCTTTCTTT

cdr3_length: 15
j_call: TRBJ2-1
v_call: TRBV6-5
clone_size: -
d_call: -
cdr3_aa: CASSPLLQGSYEQFF
cdr3_nt: TGTGCCAGCAGTCCCCTCCTGCAGGGGAGCTATGAGCAGTTCTTC

cdr3_length: 13
j_call: TRBJ2-2
v_call: TRBV30
clone_size: -
d_call: -
cdr3_aa: CAWSVGVAGELFF
cdr3_nt: TGTGCCTGGAGTGTCGGGGTAGCCGGGGAGCTGTTTTTT

cdr3_length: 14
j_call: TRBJ2-1
v_call: TRBV7-2
clone_size: -
d_call: -
cdr3_aa: CASSFQGSYNEQFF
cdr3_nt: TGTGCCAGCAGCTTCCAGGGTTCCTACAATGAGCAGTTCTTC

cdr3_length: 14
j_call: TRBJ2-3
v_call: TRBV7-3
clone_size: -
d_call: TRBD2
cdr3_aa: CASRASGATDTQYF
cdr3_nt: TGTGCCAGCAGGGCTAGCGGGGCCACAGATACGCAGTATTTT

cdr3_length: 14
j_call: TRBJ2-1
v_call: TRBV4-1
clone_size: few
d_call: TRBD2
cdr3_aa: CASSQDQTSGEQFF
cdr3_nt: TGCGCCAGCAGCCAAGATCAAACTAGCGGTGAGCAGTTCTTC

cdr3_length: 13
j_call: TRBJ2-3
v_call: TRBV11-3
clone_size: -
d_call: -
cdr3_aa: CASSTGTTDTQYF
cdr3_nt: TGTGCCAGCAGCACTGGGACAACAGATACGCAGTATTTT

cdr3_length: 15
j_call: TRBJ1-3
v_call: TRBV7-9
clone_size: -
d_call: -
cdr3_aa: CASSLEGTTGNTIYF
cdr3_nt: TGTGCCAGCAGCTTAGAGGGGACAACCGGAAACACCATATATTTT

cdr3_length: 14
j_call: TRBJ2-5
v_call: TRBV11-2
clone_size: -
d_call: -
cdr3_aa: CASSLRLSVETQYF
cdr3_nt: TGTGCCAGCAGCTTACGACTTAGCGTTGAGACCCAGTACTTC

cdr3_length: 16
j_call: TRBJ1-2
v_call: TRBV4-1
clone_size: -
d_call: -
cdr3_aa: CASSQVVGSGVFGYTF
cdr3_nt: TGCGCCAGCAGCCAAGTAGTGGGTTCAGGGGTATTTGGCTACACCTTC

cdr3_length: 14
j_call: TRBJ1-1
v_call: TRBV15
clone_size: few
d_call: -
cdr3_aa: CATSRDLRQLEAFF
cdr3_nt: TGTGCCACCAGCAGAGACCTAAGACAGCTTGAAGCTTTCTTT

cdr3_length: 16
j_call: TRBJ2-5
v_call: TRBV4-1
clone_size: -
d_call: -
cdr3_aa: CASSRRSEDGQETQYF
cdr3_nt: TGCGCCAGCAGCCGTCGCTCGGAGGACGGCCAAGAGACCCAGTACTTC

cdr3_length: 15
j_call: TRBJ1-1
v_call: TRBV9
clone_size: few
d_call: -
cdr3_aa: CASSASGFRTAEAFF
cdr3_nt: TGTGCCAGCAGCGCGTCGGGGTTCCGAACGGCTGAAGCTTTCTTT

cdr3_length: 15
j_call: TRBJ2-3
v_call: TRBV9
clone_size: -
d_call: -
cdr3_aa: CASSPSASARDTQYF
cdr3_nt: TGTGCCAGCAGCCCGAGCGCCTCAGCAAGGGATACGCAGTATTTT

cdr3_length: 12
j_call: TRBJ2-2
v_call: TRBV6-1
clone_size: -
d_call: -
cdr3_aa: CASSDQIGELFF
cdr3_nt: TGTGCCAGCAGTGATCAGATCGGGGAGCTGTTTTTT

cdr3_length: 15
j_call: TRBJ1-4
v_call: TRBV5-5
clone_size: -
d_call: -
cdr3_aa: CASSPPAREREKLFF
cdr3_nt: TGTGCCAGCAGCCCCCCCGCCAGGGAAAGGGAAAAACTGTTTTTT

cdr3_length: 15
j_call: TRBJ1-1
v_call: TRBV14
clone_size: -
d_call: -
cdr3_aa: CASTPWAIKNTEAFF
cdr3_nt: TGTGCCAGCACCCCCTGGGCCATAAAGAACACTGAAGCTTTCTTT

cdr3_length: 18
j_call: TRBJ2-3
v_call: TRBV11-2
clone_size: -
d_call: TRBD1
cdr3_aa: CASSSRQGGSRPPDTQYF
cdr3_nt: TGTGCCAGCAGCTCAAGGCAAGGGGGCTCGAGGCCCCCAGATACGCAGTATTTT

cdr3_length: 15
j_call: TRBJ1-1
v_call: TRBV7-2
clone_size: -
d_call: -
cdr3_aa: CASSLRGGPNTEAFF
cdr3_nt: TGTGCCAGCAGCTTAAGGGGCGGACCGAACACTGAAGCTTTCTTT

cdr3_length: 13
j_call: TRBJ2-2
v_call: TRBV19
clone_size: -
d_call: -
cdr3_aa: CASRTGFPGELFF
cdr3_nt: TGTGCCAGTCGTACAGGGTTCCCCGGGGAGCTGTTTTTT

cdr3_length: 15
j_call: TRBJ1-5
v_call: TRBV4-1
clone_size: few
d_call: -
cdr3_aa: CASSQGRQGNQPQHF
cdr3_nt: TGCGCCAGCAGCCAAGGGCGACAGGGCAATCAGCCCCAGCATTTT

cdr3_length: 13
j_call: TRBJ1-1
v_call: TRBV5-4
clone_size: -
d_call: -
cdr3_aa: CASSSDSTTEAFF
cdr3_nt: TGTGCCAGCAGCTCGGACAGTACCACTGAAGCTTTCTTT

cdr3_length: 12
j_call: TRBJ1-2
v_call: TRBV28
clone_size: -
d_call: -
cdr3_aa: CASRREGIGYTF
cdr3_nt: TGTGCCAGCAGGCGGGAAGGTATCGGCTACACCTTC

cdr3_length: 16
j_call: TRBJ1-5
v_call: TRBV18
clone_size: -
d_call: TRBD1
cdr3_aa: CASSPRGTGGNQPQHF
cdr3_nt: TGTGCCAGCTCACCACGAGGGACAGGGGGAAATCAGCCCCAGCATTTT

cdr3_length: 15
j_call: TRBJ1-4
v_call: TRBV6-5
clone_size: -
d_call: -
cdr3_aa: CASRDKIETNEKLFF
cdr3_nt: TGTGCCAGCAGAGATAAAATCGAGACTAATGAAAAACTGTTTTTT

cdr3_length: 14
j_call: TRBJ1-5
v_call: TRBV6-1
clone_size: -
d_call: -
cdr3_aa: CASSQGSKDQPQHF
cdr3_nt: TGTGCCAGCAGCCAGGGGAGTAAAGATCAGCCCCAGCATTTT

cdr3_length: 14
j_call: TRBJ1-5
v_call: TRBV28
clone_size: few
d_call: TRBD1
cdr3_aa: CASKLTGEDQPQHF
cdr3_nt: TGTGCCAGCAAGCTAACAGGGGAAGATCAGCCCCAGCATTTT

cdr3_length: 13
j_call: TRBJ2-1
v_call: TRBV6-1
clone_size: -
d_call: -
cdr3_aa: CASRVGVGGEQFF
cdr3_nt: TGTGCCAGCAGGGTGGGAGTGGGGGGAGAGCAGTTCTTC

cdr3_length: 12
j_call: TRBJ1-1
v_call: TRBV7-9
clone_size: -
d_call: -
cdr3_aa: CASSLAGSGAFF
cdr3_nt: TGTGCCAGCAGCTTAGCCGGCAGCGGAGCTTTCTTT

cdr3_length: 13
j_call: TRBJ2-3
v_call: TRBV10-3
clone_size: -
d_call: -
cdr3_aa: CAIRVWAQDTQYF
cdr3_nt: TGTGCCATCAGAGTCTGGGCCCAAGATACGCAGTATTTT

cdr3_length: 12
j_call: TRBJ1-2
v_call: TRBV30
clone_size: once
d_call: -
cdr3_aa: CAWTIQGIRYTF
cdr3_nt: TGTGCCTGGACCATACAGGGAATACGCTACACCTTC

cdr3_length: 15
j_call: TRBJ1-4
v_call: TRBV19
clone_size: -
d_call: -
cdr3_aa: CASSIVGEFAEKLFF
cdr3_nt: TGTGCCAGTAGTATAGTCGGGGAGTTCGCTGAAAAACTGTTTTTT

cdr3_length: 13
j_call: TRBJ2-6
v_call: TRBV27
clone_size: -
d_call: -
cdr3_aa: CASGPTGANVLTF
cdr3_nt: TGTGCCAGCGGGCCAACTGGGGCCAACGTCCTGACTTTC

cdr3_length: 13
j_call: TRBJ2-5
v_call: TRBV30
clone_size: -
d_call: -
cdr3_aa: CAWETGFQETQYF
cdr3_nt: TGTGCCTGGGAGACAGGCTTCCAAGAGACCCAGTACTTC

cdr3_length: 15
j_call: TRBJ2-3
v_call: TRBV5-4
clone_size: few
d_call: TRBD2
cdr3_aa: CASSWSGGRTDTQYF
cdr3_nt: TGTGCCAGCAGCTGGTCGGGGGGTAGAACAGATACGCAGTATTTT

cdr3_length: 13
j_call: TRBJ1-1
v_call: TRBV7-9
clone_size: -
d_call: TRBD1
cdr3_aa: CASSLVGQGEAFF
cdr3_nt: TGTGCCAGCAGCTTAGTGGGACAGGGAGAAGCTTTCTTT

cdr3_length: 12
j_call: TRBJ2-1
v_call: TRBV6-4
clone_size: -
d_call: -
cdr3_aa: CASSPTPGEQFF
cdr3_nt: TGTGCCAGCAGTCCCACTCCCGGTGAGCAGTTCTTC

cdr3_length: 16
j_call: TRBJ2-1
v_call: TRBV7-2
clone_size: -
d_call: TRBD2
cdr3_aa: CASSWGLAASYNEQFF
cdr3_nt: TGTGCCAGCAGCTGGGGACTAGCGGCCTCCTACAATGAGCAGTTCTTC

cdr3_length: 15
j_call: TRBJ2-2
v_call: TRBV4-1
clone_size: -
d_call: -
cdr3_aa: CASSQEQAVPGELFF
cdr3_nt: TGCGCCAGCAGCCAAGAACAGGCCGTGCCCGGGGAGCTGTTTTTT

cdr3_length: 13
j_call: TRBJ2-1
v_call: TRBV28
clone_size: -
d_call: TRBD2
cdr3_aa: CASRTTSNNEQFF
cdr3_nt: TGTGCCAGCAGGACGACTAGCAACAATGAGCAGTTCTTC

cdr3_length: 16
j_call: TRBJ2-2
v_call: TRBV4-2
clone_size: -
d_call: -
cdr3_aa: CASSQERGLDLGELFF
cdr3_nt: TGTGCCAGCAGCCAAGAAAGGGGACTCGATCTCGGGGAGCTGTTTTTT

cdr3_length: 13
j_call: TRBJ1-2
v_call: TRBV28
clone_size: -
d_call: -
cdr3_aa: CASRLHGIPGYTF
cdr3_nt: TGTGCCAGCAGATTACACGGGATTCCTGGCTACACCTTC

cdr3_length: 16
j_call: TRBJ2-3
v_call: TRBV4-1
clone_size: -
d_call: -
cdr3_aa: CASSHPRAGITDTQYF
cdr3_nt: TGCGCCAGCAGCCACCCCCGGGCGGGGATAACAGATACGCAGTATTTT

cdr3_length: 15
j_call: TRBJ1-1
v_call: TRBV5-4
clone_size: few
d_call: TRBD1
cdr3_aa: CASSRGRTGGTEAFF
cdr3_nt: TGTGCCAGCAGCCGGGGGAGGACAGGGGGGACTGAAGCTTTCTTT

cdr3_length: 16
j_call: TRBJ2-2
v_call: TRBV5-1
clone_size: -
d_call: -
cdr3_aa: CASSLEGDTNTGELFF
cdr3_nt: TGCGCCAGCAGCTTGGAAGGGGATACGAACACCGGGGAGCTGTTTTTT